Below, 2 T cell receptor beta chains from the same sample are listed, as sequenced in a study of T cell repertoires in cytomegalovirus infection. Each CDR3 protein gets one entry after TCRdb re-called the reads with MiXCR. The sample consists of under 200,000 distinct CDR3 sequences, roughly 9.8% of them appearing once. The sequenced material came from PBMCs. The receptors were gathered from a human donor in good health (CMV status not recorded). Some clones in this sample may be carry-over from other donors' samples.

This clonotype occurred many times. The chain couples TRBV10-3 to TRBJ2-5; a weak D match, TRBD1 (5 bases). Germline loops: CDR1 ENHRY, CDR2 SYGVKD. V lost 8 bases and J lost 2, with 15 bases in between. The CDR3 is made up of 14 amino acids. This chain's CDR3 is CAIGGLAGQETQYF. CDR3 nucleotides: TGTGCCATCGGTGGCCTGGCAGGGCAAGAGACCCAGTACTTC.

The chain recombines TRBV7-9 with TRBJ1-2; TRBD1 matches at 9 bases. CDR1 and CDR2 (germline): SEHNR, FQNEAQ (reference sequence). V shed 5 bases, J shed 5 bases, and the junction held 6 bases outside the gene matches. The CDR3 runs 14 residues. The CDR3 DNA reads as TGTGCCAGCAGCCTCGACAGGGGGTTGTATGGCTACACCTTC. It encodes CASSLDRGLYGYTF.